The present entry profiles one T cell receptor beta chain with its context. This entry belongs to a study of OX40 agonist ivuxolimab in advanced cancers. The CDR3 is 15 residues long. Trimming shortened V by 3 bases and J by 4 bases, and 15 bases separated the two germline ends. Germline loops: CDR1 SGHAT, CDR2 FQDESV (reference sequence). The data were produced by immunoSEQ multiplex PCR, yet TCRdb's version contains in-frame clones alone and is incomplete. The sample shows some 18,000 clones, 80% to 90% of them seen only once. Sequenced here: CD4+ or CD8+ T cells sorted from blood, sampled in a trial of the OX40 agonist ivuxolimab. This chain links TRBV11-1 with TRBJ1-1; maybe TRBD1 (5 bases). The origin of this receptor is an adult with an advanced solid tumor such as melanoma, head and neck, liver or kidney cancer. CDR3 sequence reads: CASSLGQGFRTEAFF. In DNA, the CDR3 is TGTGCCAGCAGCTTGGGGCAGGGATTTCGCACTGAAGCTTTCTTT. Full variable domain (rest looked up from reference TRBV11-1 and TRBJ1-1): EAEVAQSPRYKITEKSQAVAFWCDPISGHATLYWYRQILGQGPELLVQFQDESVVDDSQLPKDRFSAERLKGVDSTLKIQPAELGDSAMYLCASSLGQGFRTEAFFGQGTRLTVV.